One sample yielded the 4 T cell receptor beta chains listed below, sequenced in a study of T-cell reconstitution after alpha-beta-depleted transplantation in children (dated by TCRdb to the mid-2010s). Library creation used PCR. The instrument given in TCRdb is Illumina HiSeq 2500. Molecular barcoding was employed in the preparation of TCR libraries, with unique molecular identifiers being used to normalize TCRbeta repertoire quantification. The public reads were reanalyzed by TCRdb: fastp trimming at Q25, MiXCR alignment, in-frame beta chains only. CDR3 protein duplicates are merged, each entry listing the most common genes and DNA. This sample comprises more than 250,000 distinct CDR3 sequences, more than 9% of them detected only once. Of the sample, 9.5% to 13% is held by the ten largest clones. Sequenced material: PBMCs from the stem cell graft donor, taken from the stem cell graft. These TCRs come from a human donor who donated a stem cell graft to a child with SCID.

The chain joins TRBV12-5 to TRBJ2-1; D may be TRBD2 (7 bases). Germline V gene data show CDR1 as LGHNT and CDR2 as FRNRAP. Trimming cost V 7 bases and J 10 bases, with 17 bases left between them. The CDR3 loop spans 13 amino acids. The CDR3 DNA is TGTGCTAGTGTCCTCCCCGCGGGGGCAGAGCAGTTCTTC. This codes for CASVLPAGAEQFF. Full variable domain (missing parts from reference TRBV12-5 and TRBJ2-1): DARVTQTPRHKVTEMGQEVTMRCQPILGHNTVFWYRQTMMQGLELLAYFRNRAPLDDSGMPKDRFSAEMPDATLATLKIQPSEPRDSAVYFCASVLPAGAEQFFGPGTRLTVL.

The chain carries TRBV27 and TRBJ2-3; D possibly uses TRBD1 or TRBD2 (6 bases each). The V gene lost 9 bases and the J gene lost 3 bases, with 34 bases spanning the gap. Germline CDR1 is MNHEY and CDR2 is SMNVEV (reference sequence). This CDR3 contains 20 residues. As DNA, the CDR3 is TGTGCCAGTGGGGGGCGGAAGGTTGAGTACAGACTAACACAAACAGATACGCAGTATTTT. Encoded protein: CASGGRKVEYRLTQTDTQYF.

CDR3 protein: CASSEGVRSTDTQYF. CDR3 bases: TGTGCCAGCAGTGAGGGGGTCCGAAGCACAGATACGCAGTATTTT. This chain uses TRBV6-4 with TRBJ2-3; D tentatively reads TRBD1 or TRBD2 (5 bases each). The germline gives CDR1 MRHNA, CDR2 SNTAGT. This CDR3 has 15 residues. Trimming shortened V by 3 bases and J by 0 bases, and 10 bases separated the two germline ends.

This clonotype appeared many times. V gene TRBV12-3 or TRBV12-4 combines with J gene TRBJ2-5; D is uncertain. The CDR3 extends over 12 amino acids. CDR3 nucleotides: TGTGCATCTTCGGAGACCAAAGAGACCCAGTACTTC. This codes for CASSETKETQYF.